One and the same sample provided the 21 T cell receptor beta chains below, sequenced in a study of B cell selection in AIRE deficiency. Conventional CD4 T cells were sorted as CD4+CD127+ cells. Using immunoSEQ multiplex PCR, the repertoire was profiled, and TCRdb retains in-frame clones only, with some absent. The table includes some 23,000 clones, 95% to 98% detected once. Input material: conventional CD4+ T cells sorted from PBMCs. Receptor source: a human donor with AIRE deficiency.

This clone was detected only once. The chain is built from TRBV19 and TRBJ2-1; 12 bases line up with TRBD2. CDR1 and CDR2 from the germline V gene are LNHDA and SQIVND (reference sequence). Germline trimming cut 5 bases from V and 8 bases from J; bases unmatched to any gene: 10. This CDR3 has 16 residues. In DNA, the CDR3 is TGTGCCAGTAGTCCGACGACTAGCGGGAGATCGGATGAGCAGTTCTTC. Translated, it gives CASSPTTSGRSDEQFF.

The V and J genes are TRBV14 and TRBJ2-1; 9 bases fit TRBD1. After removal of 3 bases from V and 5 bases from J, the junction contained 8 bases not matched to a gene. The CDR3 extends over 16 amino acids. CDR1 and CDR2 (germline): SGHDN, FVKESK. CDR3 nucleotide sequence: TGTGCCAGCAGCCAGAGCTGGACAGGGGCACACAATGAGCAGTTCTTC. Amino acids: CASSQSWTGAHNEQFF.

This clone was counted only a few times. The chain carries TRBV28 and TRBJ2-7, with 11 nucleotides matching TRBD1. After removal of 11 bases from V and 2 bases from J, the junction contained 11 bases not matched to a gene. The CDR3 is 15 residues long. The germline CDR1 and CDR2 sequences are MDHEN and SYDVKM. The CDR3: CAGQGAKTDTYEQYF. As DNA, the CDR3 is TGTGCCGGACAGGGGGCCAAGACAGATACCTACGAGCAGTACTTC.

V gene TRBV19 combines with J gene TRBJ1-4; D gene ambiguous. Germline CDR1 LNHDA, CDR2 SQIVND (reference sequence). The CDR3 is 16 residues long. V was shortened by 4 bases and J by 0 bases, with 12 bases between the two germline ends. The CDR3 reads CASSRRAAATNEKLFF. CDR3 coding DNA: TGTGCCAGTAGTAGGAGGGCGGCAGCAACTAATGAAAAACTGTTTTTT.

The rearrangement uses TRBV6-1 and TRBJ2-7; a weak D match, TRBD1 (6 bases). The CDR3 is made up of 15 amino acids. The V gene lost 5 bases and the J gene lost 3 bases, with 17 bases spanning the gap. Germline V gene lookup returns CDR1 MNHNS and CDR2 SASEGT. The DNA of the CDR3 is TGTGCCAGCAGTACCACAGGGAGCGGCGGCTACGAGCAGTACTTC. Translation gives CASSTTGSGGYEQYF.

CDR3 bases: TGTGCCAGTAGTATAGATCGTAACGAGCAGTACTTC. Its translation is CASSIDRNEQYF. The chain employs TRBV19 and TRBJ2-7; unclear D gene. Germline loops: CDR1 LNHDA, CDR2 SQIVND (reference sequence). Trimming stripped 0 bases from V and 5 bases from J, with 5 bases between. The CDR3 spans 12 residues.

The rearrangement links TRBV18 to TRBJ1-1; no reliable D call. V was pared by 6 bases and J by 0 bases, with 8 bases between. Germline V gene lookup returns CDR1 KGHSH and CDR2 LQKENI. The CDR3 consists of 13 residues. CDR3 in amino acids: CASSLSVNTEAFF. In DNA, the CDR3 is TGTGCCAGCTCTCTTTCAGTGAACACTGAAGCTTTCTTT.

The chain uses TRBV6-5 and TRBJ2-7, with TRBD2 identical over 7 bases. The CDR3 runs 15 residues. Losses at the gene ends were 6 bases for V and 3 bases for J; bases not matched to a gene: 11. In germline, CDR1 is MNHEY, CDR2 SVGAGI. CDR3: CASSSPAGEHYEQYF. In DNA, the CDR3 is TGTGCCAGCAGCTCCCCCGCGGGAGAGCACTACGAGCAGTACTTC.

The rearrangement joins TRBV11-3 to TRBJ2-5; 11 bases fit TRBD2. V was clipped by 1 base and J by 4 bases; unmatched bases: 17. The CDR3 has 20 residues. Germline lookup yields CDR1 SGHNT and CDR2 YENEEA. The CDR3 DNA reads TGTGCCAGCAGCTTAGGCGAACTGCGGTCTAGCGGGAGGATCGGAGAGACCCAGTACTTC. Its protein product is CASSLGELRSSGRIGETQYF. Variable domain in full (rest from reference TRBV11-3 and TRBJ2-5): EAGVVQSPRYKIIEKKQPVAFWCNPISGHNTLYWYLQNLGQGPELLIRYENEEAVDDSQLPKDRFSAERLKGVDSTLKIQPAELGDSAVYLCASSLGELRSSGRIGETQYFGPGTRLLVL.

J is TRBJ2-7 and V is TRBV5-4; maybe TRBD2 (6 bases). Per the germline V gene, CDR1 is SGHNT and CDR2 is YYREEE (reference sequence). There are 18 residues in the CDR3. Trimming took 4 bases from V and 5 from J, leaving 28 bases between them. CDR3 sequence: CASSPRGGEVMIIHEQYF. CDR3 in DNA: TGTGCCAGCAGCCCACGAGGTGGGGAGGTCATGATAATACACGAGCAGTACTTC.

The rearrangement uses TRBV7-2 and TRBJ2-7; D perhaps matches TRBD2 (7 bases). Per the germline V gene, CDR1 is SGHTA and CDR2 is FQGNSA. V was trimmed by 5 bases and J by 4 bases, leaving 18 bases between them. There are 15 residues in the CDR3. CDR3 sequence: CASSPRGEGYYEQYF. Here the CDR3 DNA reads TGTGCCAGCAGCCCGAGGGGGGAGGGTTATTACGAGCAGTACTTC.

The chain has TRBV18 and TRBJ1-1; D is unclear. The CDR3 has 14 residues. V gave up 6 bases and J gave up 0 bases, with 11 bases separating them. Per the germline V gene, CDR1 is KGHSH and CDR2 is LQKENI. CDR3 nucleotides: TGTGCCAGCTCCCTCTCCCCCCTGAACACTGAAGCTTTCTTT. This translates into CASSLSPLNTEAFF.

The chain joins TRBV28 to TRBJ2-1, with D possibly being TRBD2 (6 bases). With 5 bases removed from V and 5 bases from J, the gap between germline ends came to 10 bases. CDR1 is MDHEN and CDR2 is SYDVKM in the germline V gene. CDR3 size: 13 residues. CDR3 sequence (DNA): TGTGCCAGCAGTGCGGGACGCGACAATGAGCAGTTCTTC. It codes for CASSAGRDNEQFF.

The sample holds one count of this clone. CDR3 nucleotide sequence: TGTGCCAGCAGTTTAGGAGGTTCCGGGGCCAACGTCCTGACTTTC. Translated, it gives CASSLGGSGANVLTF. The chain links TRBV28 to TRBJ2-6; weak D call: TRBD2 (5 bases). V gave up 2 bases and J gave up 4 bases, with 9 bases separating them. Per germline, CDR1 MDHEN and CDR2 SYDVKM. The CDR3 totals 15 residues. The entire variable domain, with the rest obtained from reference TRBV28 and TRBJ2-6, is as follows: DVKVTQSSRYLVKRTGEKVFLECVQDMDHENMFWYRQDPGLGLRLIYFSYDVKMKEKGDIPEGYSVSREKKERFSLILESASTNQTSMYLCASSLGGSGANVLTFGAGSRLTVL.

This chain connects TRBV29-1 to TRBJ2-5; D may be TRBD2 (5 bases). CDR1 and CDR2 from the germline V gene are SQVTM and ANQGSEA. V dropped 7 bases and J dropped 3 bases, with 12 bases sitting between them. The CDR3 has 12 residues. This chain's CDR3 is CSAARGKETQYF. The CDR3 nucleotides are TGCAGCGCCGCCCGGGGAAAAGAGACCCAGTACTTC.

The chain joins TRBV10-2 to TRBJ2-5; weak D call: TRBD2 (5 bases). Germline CDR1 reads WSHSY; CDR2 reads SAAADI. V dropped 6 bases and J dropped 5 bases, with 16 bases sitting between them. This CDR3 has 14 residues. The CDR3, as DNA: TGCGCCAGCAGGGACTTCGGGATGTCGGAGACCCAGTACTTC. This gives the protein CASRDFGMSETQYF.

This chain connects TRBV13 to TRBJ2-5; no firm D call. The CDR3 is 21 amino acids. Germline V gene lookup returns CDR1 PRHDT and CDR2 FYEKMQ (reference sequence). Trimming removed 5 bases from V and 5 bases from J, with 36 bases in between. The DNA of the CDR3 is TGTGCCAGCAGCCCCGCTACGCCAAAGGTCTCCGCCAAACCCGGGCTGGAGACCCAGTACTTC. Encoded protein: CASSPATPKVSAKPGLETQYF.

This clone was recorded once. The chain recombines TRBV7-2 with TRBJ2-5; D gene uncertain. This CDR3 is built from 13 residues. Deletions cut 2 bases from V and 5 bases from J, with 9 bases between. Per the germline V gene, CDR1 is SGHTA and CDR2 is FQGNSA. The CDR3 region is CASSLFVQETQYF. The DNA for the CDR3 is TGTGCCAGCAGCTTATTTGTGCAGGAGACCCAGTACTTC.

The chain is built from TRBV11-3 and TRBJ2-3; D remains ambiguous. CDR3 length equals 14 residues. V was cut by 3 bases and J by 4 bases, with 11 bases left in between. Per germline, CDR1 SGHNT and CDR2 YENEEA. CDR3 coding DNA: TGTGCCAGCAGCTTGGGGTTTGGCGCAGATACGCAGTATTTT. Translated, it gives CASSLGFGADTQYF.

The chain has TRBV18 and TRBJ1-4; 7 nucleotides align to TRBD1. The trim removed 6 bases at V and 4 bases at J, leaving 14 bases unmatched. Looked up from germline, CDR1 is KGHSH and CDR2 is LQKENI. The CDR3 has 17 amino acids. CDR3 coding DNA: TGTGCCAGCTCCCCCAAGGCAGGGGGGGAACGTAATGAAAAACTGTTTTTT. It encodes CASSPKAGGERNEKLFF.

The V call is TRBV18, the J call TRBJ2-5; 9 nucleotides align to TRBD1. The V and J ends lost 5 bases and 4 bases, in that order; junction bases with no gene match: 8. Germline V gene data show CDR1 as KGHSH and CDR2 as LQKENI. CDR3 length equals 15 residues. CDR3 region: CASSRRDRAGETQYF. CDR3 DNA sequence: TGTGCCAGCTCAAGGCGGGACAGGGCAGGAGAGACCCAGTACTTC.